One T cell receptor beta chain is described in this entry. This entry belongs to a study of blood T cell repertoires in COVID-19. Study details: Both acute and convalescent COVID-19 samples were obtained from the United States, Italy and Spain. Sources were T cells, B-cell-depleted T cells, or PBMCs; the material itself was cDNA or gDNA.

V was shortened by 5 bases and J by 1 base, with 12 bases between the two germline ends. Per the germline V gene, CDR1 is SGHRS and CDR2 is YFSETQ. The CDR3 contains 14 residues. How the authors handled the data: Reference gene primer amplification yielded estimated nucleated cell counts. The table came from immunoSEQ multiplex PCR; TCRdb's copy has only in-frame clones and leaves some out. V and J calls and clone size come straight from that table; D and trimming were deduced from the DNA. This table holds 200,000 to 300,000 clones, roughly four fifths found once. The V call is TRBV5-1, the J call TRBJ1-1, with D tentatively TRBD1 (5 bases). The receptor's source is a woman aged 55-69 years with active or convalescent COVID-19. Sequenced material: peripheral blood. For the CDR3, the DNA is TGCGCCAGCAGTGTACAGGAGGGGAACACTGAAGCTTTCTTT. It encodes CASSVQEGNTEAFF. The variable domain in full, with the rest retrieved from reference TRBV5-1 and TRBJ1-1, is KAGVTQTPRYLIKTRGQQVTLSCSPISGHRSVSWYQQTPGQGLQFLFEYFSETQRNKGNFPGRFSGRQFSNSRSEMNVSTLELGDSALYLCASSVQEGNTEAFFGQGTRLTVV.